The source of this T cell receptor (beta chain) is a study of blood T cell repertoires in COVID-19. The overall study: The analysed material was cDNA or gDNA that came from T cells, B-cell-depleted T cells, or PBMCs.

As handled by the study authors: Estimation of nucleated cell counts relied on the amplification of reference gene primers. Produced via immunoSEQ multiplex PCR; TCRdb's table is partial and in-frame only. D and trimming come from the DNA, and the V and J calls and clone size come from that table. There are roughly 170,000 clones in the sample; approximately 90% occur only once, and roughly 24% lies in the top ten. The CDR3 length is 13 residues. V was clipped by 3 bases and J by 3 bases; unmatched bases: 2. In germline, CDR1 is KGHSH, CDR2 LQKENI. The V gene is TRBV18, the J gene TRBJ2-7, with 7 bases matching TRBD1. The sample comprised peripheral blood. This sequence originates from a man in his sixties with acute or convalescent COVID-19. The CDR3 spells CASSPRDSYEQYF. CDR3 bases: TGTGCCAGCTCACCGAGGGACAGCTACGAGCAGTACTTC.